This T cell receptor beta chain stems from a study of shared clonotypes between healthy human individuals. From CD4+ cells came CD45RA+ naive and CD45RA-negative memory subsets. V dropped 0 bases and J dropped 6; count of bases not matched to a gene: 7. The CDR3 sequence is 15 residues long. The germline V gene encodes CDR1 MNHEY and CDR2 SVGAGI. The assay used deep level. Data came from immunoSEQ multiplex PCR; TCRdb stores just in-frame clones and leaves some out. The sample consists of 2 million to 2.5 million clones, approximately 95% of them appearing once. Sequences were obtained from naive CD4+ T cells from PBMCs. Subset described: CD45RA+ positively selected. This clonotype was sampled from a man aged 18-30 years in good health. Some clones in this sample may be carry-over from other donors' samples. V gene TRBV6-5 combines with J gene TRBJ2-7; TRBD2 matches at 8 bases. CDR3 DNA sequence: TGTGCCAGCAGTTACTCGATTAGCGGGGCTACCGAGCAGTACTTC. It is translated as CASSYSISGATEQYF.